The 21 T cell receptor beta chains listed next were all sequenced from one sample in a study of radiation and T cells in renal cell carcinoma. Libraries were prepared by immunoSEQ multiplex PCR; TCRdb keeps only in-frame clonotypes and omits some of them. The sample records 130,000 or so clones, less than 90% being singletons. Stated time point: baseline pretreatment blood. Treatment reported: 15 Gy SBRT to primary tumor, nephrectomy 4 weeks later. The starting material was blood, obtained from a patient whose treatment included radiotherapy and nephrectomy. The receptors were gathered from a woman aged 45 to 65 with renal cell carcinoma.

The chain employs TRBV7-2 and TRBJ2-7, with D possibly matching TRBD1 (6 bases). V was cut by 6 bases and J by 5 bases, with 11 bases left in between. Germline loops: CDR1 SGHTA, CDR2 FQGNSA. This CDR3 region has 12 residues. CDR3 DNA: TGTGCCAGCAGTTACAGGGTCGACGAGCAGTACTTC. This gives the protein CASSYRVDEQYF.

DNA of the CDR3: TGTGCCAGCAGCTTAGCGGTTGCGACAGGGGACACCGGGGAGCTGTTTTTT. It yields the protein CASSLAVATGDTGELFF. The V and J genes are TRBV7-9 and TRBJ2-2; 8 bases line up with TRBD1. V lost 0 bases and J lost 3; bases outside the gene matches: 6. The CDR3 is made up of 17 amino acids. Germline V gives CDR1 SEHNR, CDR2 FQNEAQ (reference sequence).

The CDR3 here is CASSSLAGGPGDGELFF. CDR3 DNA sequence: TGTGCCAGCAGTTCGTTAGCGGGAGGGCCTGGTGACGGGGAGCTGTTTTTT. This rearrangement joins TRBV28 to TRBJ2-2; 11 nucleotides match TRBD2. The CDR3 extends over 17 amino acids. Germline CDR1 MDHEN, CDR2 SYDVKM. The V segment lost 4 bases and the J segment 7 bases; nucleotides outside the gene matches: 11.

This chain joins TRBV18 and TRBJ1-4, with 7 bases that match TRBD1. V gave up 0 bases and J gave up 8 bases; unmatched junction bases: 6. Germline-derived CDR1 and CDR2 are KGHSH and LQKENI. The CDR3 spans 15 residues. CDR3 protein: CASSPPRGLREKLFF. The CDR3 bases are TGTGCCAGCTCACCACCGAGGGGGCTACGAGAAAAACTGTTTTTT.

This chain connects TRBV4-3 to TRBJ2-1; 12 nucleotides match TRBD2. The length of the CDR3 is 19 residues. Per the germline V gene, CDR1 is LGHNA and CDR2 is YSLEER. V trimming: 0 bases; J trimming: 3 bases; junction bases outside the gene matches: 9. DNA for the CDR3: TGCGCCAGCAGCCAAGAGTGGGCTAGCGGGAGGGAACTCTACAATGAGCAGTTCTTC. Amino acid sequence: CASSQEWASGRELYNEQFF.

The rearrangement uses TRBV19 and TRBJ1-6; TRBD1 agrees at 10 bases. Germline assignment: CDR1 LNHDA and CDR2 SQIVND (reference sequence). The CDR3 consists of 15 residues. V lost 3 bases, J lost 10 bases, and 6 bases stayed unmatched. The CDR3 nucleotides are TGTGCCAGTAGTATGGGGGACAGGGGTGGATCACCCCTCCACTTT. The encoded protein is CASSMGDRGGSPLHF.

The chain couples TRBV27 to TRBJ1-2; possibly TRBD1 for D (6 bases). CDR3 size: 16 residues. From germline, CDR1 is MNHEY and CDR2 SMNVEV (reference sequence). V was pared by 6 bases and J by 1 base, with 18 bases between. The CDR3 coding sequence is TGTGCCAGCAGCCCTTTCGAGGGGGGGCATAACTATGGCTACACCTTC. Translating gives CASSPFEGGHNYGYTF.

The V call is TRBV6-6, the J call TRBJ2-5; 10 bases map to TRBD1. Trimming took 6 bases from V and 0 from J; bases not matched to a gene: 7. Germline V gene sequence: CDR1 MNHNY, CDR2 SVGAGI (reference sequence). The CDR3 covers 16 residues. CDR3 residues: CASRGTGTGDQETQYF. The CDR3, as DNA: TGTGCCAGCAGGGGAACCGGGACAGGGGACCAAGAGACCCAGTACTTC.

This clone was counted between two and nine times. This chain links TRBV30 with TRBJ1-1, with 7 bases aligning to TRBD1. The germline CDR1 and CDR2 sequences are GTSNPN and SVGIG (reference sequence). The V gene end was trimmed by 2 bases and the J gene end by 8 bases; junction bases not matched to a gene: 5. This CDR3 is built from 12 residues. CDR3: CAWSPIQGEAFF. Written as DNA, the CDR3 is TGTGCCTGGAGTCCTATACAGGGGGAAGCTTTCTTT.

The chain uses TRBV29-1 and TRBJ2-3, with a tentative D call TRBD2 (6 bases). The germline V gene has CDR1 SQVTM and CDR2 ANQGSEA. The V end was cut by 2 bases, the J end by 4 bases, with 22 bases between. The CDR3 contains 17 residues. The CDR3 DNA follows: TGCAGCGTTGAACCTCCACCGGGACTCGGGACGGCAGATACGCAGTATTTT. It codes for CSVEPPPGLGTADTQYF.

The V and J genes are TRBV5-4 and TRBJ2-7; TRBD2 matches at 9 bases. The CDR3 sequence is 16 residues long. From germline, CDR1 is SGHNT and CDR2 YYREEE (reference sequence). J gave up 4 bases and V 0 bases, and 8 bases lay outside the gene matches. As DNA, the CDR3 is TGTGCCAGCAGCTTGGTATTTGGGACTAGCACATACGAGCAGTACTTC. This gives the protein CASSLVFGTSTYEQYF.

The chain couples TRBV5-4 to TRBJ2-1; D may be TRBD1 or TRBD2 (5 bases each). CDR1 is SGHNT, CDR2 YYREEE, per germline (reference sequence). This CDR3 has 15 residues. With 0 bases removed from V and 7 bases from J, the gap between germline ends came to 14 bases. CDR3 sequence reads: CASSLAREILNEQFF. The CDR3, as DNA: TGTGCCAGCAGCTTGGCCAGGGAGATCCTGAATGAGCAGTTCTTC.

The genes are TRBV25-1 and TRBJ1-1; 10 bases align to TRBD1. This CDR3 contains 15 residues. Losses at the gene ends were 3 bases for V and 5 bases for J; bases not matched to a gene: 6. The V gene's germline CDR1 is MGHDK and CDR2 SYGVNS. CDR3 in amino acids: CASSDATGGVTEAFF. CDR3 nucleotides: TGTGCCAGCAGTGATGCGACAGGGGGCGTGACTGAAGCTTTCTTT.

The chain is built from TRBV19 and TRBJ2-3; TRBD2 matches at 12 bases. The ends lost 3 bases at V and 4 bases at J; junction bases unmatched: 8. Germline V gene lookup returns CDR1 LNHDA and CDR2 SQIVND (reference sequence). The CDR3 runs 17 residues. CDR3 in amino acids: CASSIKLAGGNPDTQYF. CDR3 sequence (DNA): TGTGCCAGTAGTATTAAACTAGCGGGGGGTAACCCAGATACGCAGTATTTT.

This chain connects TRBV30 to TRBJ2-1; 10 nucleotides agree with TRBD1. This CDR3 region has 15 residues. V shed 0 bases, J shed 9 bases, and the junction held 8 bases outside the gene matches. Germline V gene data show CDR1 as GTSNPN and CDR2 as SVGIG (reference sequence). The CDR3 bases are TGTGCCTGGAGTGTACGGGACAGGGGTTTGCGTGAGCAGTTCTTC. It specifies CAWSVRDRGLREQFF.

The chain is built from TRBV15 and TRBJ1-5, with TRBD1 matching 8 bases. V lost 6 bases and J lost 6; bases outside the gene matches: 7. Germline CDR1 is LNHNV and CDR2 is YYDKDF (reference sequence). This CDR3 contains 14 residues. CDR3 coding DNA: TGTGCCACCAGACTCGGACAGGGAGCTCAGCCCCAGCATTTT. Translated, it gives CATRLGQGAQPQHF.

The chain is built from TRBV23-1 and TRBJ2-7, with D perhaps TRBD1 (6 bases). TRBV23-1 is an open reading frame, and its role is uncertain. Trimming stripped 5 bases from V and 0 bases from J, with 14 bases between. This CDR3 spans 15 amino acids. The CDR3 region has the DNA TGCGCCAGCAGTTCTAGCAGGGGTCCCTCCTACGAGCAGTACTTC. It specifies CASSSSRGPSYEQYF.

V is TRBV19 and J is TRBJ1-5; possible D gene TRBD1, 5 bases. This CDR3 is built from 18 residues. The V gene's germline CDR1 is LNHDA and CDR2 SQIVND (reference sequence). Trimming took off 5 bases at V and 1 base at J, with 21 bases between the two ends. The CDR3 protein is CASSSRGRERVSNQPQHF. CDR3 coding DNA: TGTGCCAGTAGTTCGCGGGGCAGGGAAAGGGTCAGCAATCAGCCCCAGCATTTT.

CDR3 nucleotides: TGCGCCAGCAGCCGCCAAGCGGGAGTGGATGAGCAGTTCTTC. Protein sequence: CASSRQAGVDEQFF. J is TRBJ2-1 and V is TRBV5-1; 8 nucleotides align to TRBD2. This CDR3 comprises 14 residues. Germline trimming cut 4 bases from V and 8 bases from J; bases unmatched to any gene: 8. Germline assignment: CDR1 SGHRS and CDR2 YFSETQ. Based on the CDR3 plus reference TRBV5-1 and TRBJ2-1, the full variable domain is KAGVTQTPRYLIKTRGQQVTLSCSPISGHRSVSWYQQTPGQGLQFLFEYFSETQRNKGNFPGRFSGRQFSNSRSEMNVSTLELGDSALYLCASSRQAGVDEQFFGPGTRLTVL.

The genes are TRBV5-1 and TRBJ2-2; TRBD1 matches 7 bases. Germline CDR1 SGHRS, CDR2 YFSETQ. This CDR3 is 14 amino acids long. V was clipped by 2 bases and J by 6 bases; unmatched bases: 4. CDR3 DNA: TGCGCCAGCAGCTTAACCAGGGGGTCCGGGGAGCTGTTTTTT. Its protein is CASSLTRGSGELFF.

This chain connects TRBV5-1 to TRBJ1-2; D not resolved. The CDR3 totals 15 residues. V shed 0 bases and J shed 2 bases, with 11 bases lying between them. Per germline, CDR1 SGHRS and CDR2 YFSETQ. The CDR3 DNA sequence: TGCGCCAGCAGCTTGGCCATTAGCGCAAACTATGGCTACACCTTC. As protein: CASSLAISANYGYTF.